A single sample gave rise to the 20 T cell receptor beta chains below, sequenced in a study of molecular identifiers for immune sequencing clone quantification. TCRdb ran MiXCR on the PCR reads and lists one entry per CDR3 protein. The sample lists about 640,000 distinct CDR3 sequences, 15% to 20% occurring once. The sequencing sample was made of naive CD8+ T cells from blood, with Jurkat cell RNA spiked in. Subset reported: FACS-sorted CD8+CD4-CCR7+CD45RA+ naive T cells. These receptors were obtained from a human donor in good health. Some libraries in this study had Jurkat cell RNA spiked in.

To note about this clonotype: A much larger clone differs from this one at a single base, so this may be a read error. This is likely a read error, given that the CDR3 carries no conserved phenylalanine or tryptophan at its end. Here the CDR3 reads CASSIGLEAFL. CDR3 DNA sequence: TGTGCCAGCAGTATCGGACTAGAAGCTTTCCTT. The chain recombines TRBV6-2 or TRBV6-3 with TRBJ1-1; D gene unclear. CDR1 and CDR2 from the germline V gene are MNHEY and SVGEGT. CDR3 length equals 11 residues. V shed 5 bases and J shed 8 bases, with 9 bases lying between them.

The sample holds a few counts of this clonotype. The chain recombines TRBV5-5 with TRBJ1-1; D perhaps matches TRBD1 (6 bases). Per germline, CDR1 SGHKS and CDR2 YYEKEE (reference sequence). Trimming took 0 bases from V and 4 from J, leaving 10 bases between them. This CDR3 has 14 residues. The DNA for the CDR3 is TGTGCCAGCAGCTTGGCGGACAGCCGCACTGAAGCTTTCTTT. Its translation: CASSLADSRTEAFF.

This clonotype was seen only a few times. This chain joins TRBV27 and TRBJ2-7; 8 bases are a match to TRBD1. Trimming took 10 bases from V and 6 from J; bases not matched to a gene: 5. The CDR3 is 11 amino acids. Germline V lookup: CDR1 MNHEY, CDR2 SMNVEV (reference sequence). CDR3 amino acids: CATRQGCEQYF. CDR3 coding DNA: TGTGCCACCAGACAGGGGTGCGAGCAGTACTTC.

Turning to this clonotype: Mismatch with germline at one junction end may stem from a read error. The chain uses TRBV7-8 and TRBJ2-2; the D is unclear. This CDR3 has 13 amino acids. Germline V gene lookup returns CDR1 SGHVS and CDR2 FQNEAQ. The CDR3 region has the DNA TGTGCCGGCAGCTTACGGGCAACCGGGGAGCTGTTTTTT. Translating it yields CAGSLRATGELFF.

This clonotype was recorded at least ten times. This chain links TRBV9 with TRBJ2-3, with 7 bases that match TRBD1. Germline V lookup: CDR1 SGDLS, CDR2 YYNGEE. The junction had 4 bases not matched to a gene; V was cut back by 4 bases and J by 5 bases. CDR3 length: 13 residues. CDR3 sequence: CASSSWDRDTQYF. For the CDR3, the DNA is TGTGCCAGCAGCTCTTGGGACAGAGATACGCAGTATTTT.

This chain uses TRBV29-1 with TRBJ2-5, with TRBD1 as a possible D gene (6 bases). Between the trimmed V and J ends, which lost 7 bases and 5 bases, there was a span of 20 bases. CDR3 size: 14 residues. Germline V lookup: CDR1 SQVTM, CDR2 ANQGSEA. The CDR3 DNA sequence: TGCAGCGCCGGGACACCCTTGGAGTTCGAGACCCAGTACTTC. Translation: CSAGTPLEFETQYF.

Ten or more counts support this clonotype. The chain is built from TRBV6-2 or TRBV6-3 and TRBJ2-7, with D possibly being TRBD1 (6 bases). Germline assignment: CDR1 MNHEY and CDR2 SVGEGT. The CDR3 is made up of 16 amino acids. Trimming removed 0 bases from V and 3 bases from J, with 15 bases in between. Here the CDR3 reads CASSYSISRGSYEQYF. Written as DNA, the CDR3 is TGTGCCAGCAGTTACTCGATTTCAAGGGGGAGCTACGAGCAGTACTTC.

This clonotype was detected only a few times. The chain has TRBV12-3 or TRBV12-4 and TRBJ1-2, with D unresolved. The CDR3 is made up of 13 amino acids. Between the trimmed V and J ends, which lost 2 bases and 6 bases, there was a span of 10 bases. The CDR3 DNA follows: TGTGCCAGCAGTTTAAGGGAAATACATGGCTACACCTTC. Translating gives CASSLREIHGYTF.

This clonotype was seen only a few times. The rearrangement joins TRBV27 to TRBJ2-2; D might be TRBD1 (5 bases). CDR1 MNHEY and CDR2 SMNVEV come from the germline V gene (reference sequence). This CDR3 has 15 amino acids. The V gene lost 7 bases and the J gene lost 5 bases, with 17 bases spanning the gap. This CDR3 is CASTPWAGFTGELFF. In DNA form, the CDR3 reads TGTGCCAGCACCCCATGGGCAGGGTTTACCGGGGAGCTGTTTTTT.

Points on this clonotype: Mismatch with germline at one junction end may stem from a read error. The V gene is TRBV12-3 or TRBV12-4, the J gene TRBJ1-2, with 9 bases that match TRBD1. The CDR3 loop spans 16 amino acids. DNA for the CDR3: TGTGTCAGCAGAACCGGGACAGGGATTTTGGACTATGGCTACACCTTC. This translates into CVSRTGTGILDYGYTF.

A single count supports this clonotype. A much larger clone differs by one base, so this may be a read error. This chain connects TRBV28 to TRBJ2-7; D may be TRBD2 (6 bases). Germline lookup yields CDR1 MDHEN and CDR2 SYDVKM. The CDR3 consists of 15 residues. The CDR3 region has the DNA TGTGCCAGCAGTTTACGGGGGTTCCGCTCCTACAAGCAGTACTTC. This codes for CASSLRGFRSYKQYF.

This clonotype was counted ten times or more. The chain employs TRBV20-1 and TRBJ2-7, with D tentatively TRBD2 (6 bases). Germline V gene sequence: CDR1 DFQATT, CDR2 SNEGSKA (reference sequence). The CDR3 sequence is 13 residues long. Between the trimmed V and J ends, which lost 2 bases and 0 bases, there was a span of 8 bases. The CDR3, as DNA: TGCAGTGCTAGAACGGGACTCTCCTACGAGCAGTACTTC. The encoded protein is CSARTGLSYEQYF.

This clonotype has a count of ten or more. At one end, the junction sequence differs from germline, possibly due to a read error. The V and J genes are TRBV27 and TRBJ1-2, with D maybe TRBD1 (6 bases). The V gene's germline CDR1 is MNHEY and CDR2 SMNVEV (reference sequence). The CDR3 totals 18 residues. The CDR3 coding sequence is TGTGCCAGCTATCCCCTCTTAGTACGGGACACAGCTAACTATCGCTACACCTTC. Its protein is CASYPLLVRDTANYRYTF.

This clonotype appeared many times. Sequence at one end of the junction differs from germline and may be a read error. The rearrangement uses TRBV6-5 and TRBJ2-7, with D unresolved. The CDR3 is 11 residues long. Germline-derived CDR1 and CDR2 are MNHEY and SVGAGI. The CDR3 sequence is CASASSYAQYF. In nucleotides, the CDR3 is TGTGCCAGCGCAAGCTCCTACGCGCAGTACTTC.

The table lists this clonotype with many counts. The chain couples TRBV6-5 to TRBJ1-3; D remains ambiguous. The germline CDR1 and CDR2 sequences are MNHEY and SVGAGI. CDR3 size: 15 residues. V lost 0 bases, J lost 0 bases, and 6 bases lay in between. This CDR3 is CASSYSLSSGNTIYF. Here the CDR3 DNA reads TGTGCCAGCAGTTACTCGTTAAGCTCTGGAAACACCATATATTTT.

This clonotype was picked up a small number of times. The V and J genes are TRBV12-3 or TRBV12-4 and TRBJ2-3, with D tentatively TRBD2 (6 bases). V lost 5 bases to trimming and J lost 2 bases, with 20 bases between them. This CDR3 comprises 17 residues. The CDR3 reads CASSLGPPGGVTDTQYF. CDR3 nucleotide sequence: TGTGCCAGCAGTCTGGGACCCCCCGGGGGAGTCACAGATACGCAGTATTTT.

The sample holds many counts of this clonotype. This rearrangement joins TRBV24-1 to TRBJ1-3; weak D call: TRBD1 (5 bases). Germline-derived CDR1 and CDR2 are KGHDR and SFDVKD. The CDR3 is 16 residues long. V was shortened by 7 bases and J by 4 bases, with 19 bases between the two germline ends. CDR3 sequence reads: CATSLVGGGSGNTIYF. CDR3 in DNA: TGTGCCACCAGCCTTGTCGGGGGAGGGTCAGGAAACACCATATATTTT.

This clonotype occurred many times. The genes are TRBV6-5 and TRBJ2-7; maybe TRBD2 (5 bases). CDR1 and CDR2 (germline): MNHEY, SVGAGI. Trimming removed 10 bases at V and 3 bases at J, with 19 bases between. This CDR3 comprises 14 residues. The CDR3 nucleotides are TGTGCCACTACGGGCGGAACTGACTACTACGAGCAGTACTTC. As protein: CATTGGTDYYEQYF.

This clonotype was counted at least ten times. This chain connects TRBV5-4 to TRBJ2-7; 10 bases are shared with TRBD2. Germline V gives CDR1 SGHNT, CDR2 YYREEE (reference sequence). Unmatched junction bases numbered 3, after V lost 2 bases and J lost 4 bases. The CDR3 totals 14 residues. The CDR3 DNA follows: TGTGCCAGCAGCTTTGCTAGCGGGAGTTACGAGCAGTACTTC. Protein sequence: CASSFASGSYEQYF.

The V gene is TRBV12-3 or TRBV12-4, the J gene TRBJ1-1; D gene ambiguous. The CDR3 is 12 residues long. V dropped 6 bases and J dropped 3 bases, with 8 bases sitting between them. The CDR3, as DNA: TGTGCCAGCAGCGAGACCTACACTGAAGCTTTCTTT. Translating it yields CASSETYTEAFF.